This T cell receptor beta chain was observed in a study of Graves' ophthalmopathy and Graves' hyperthyroidism. The authors amplified TCR beta CDR3 regions, and they did so from RNA transcripts for repertoire sequencing. In the first round, RT-PCR was carried out with HTBI primers, and a multiplex PCR formed the second round. TCRdb re-called the multiplex PCR reads with MiXCR, one entry per CDR3 protein. The data show about 210,000 distinct CDR3 sequences, under 30% seen once. PBMCs were isolated from an approximately 10 ml sample of fresh peripheral blood. This clonotype was counted at least ten times. Antigen specificity is unknown. Trimming at V came to 0 bases and at J to 4 bases, leaving 7 bases not matched to a gene. CDR1 and CDR2 from the germline V gene are DFQATT and SNEGSKA (reference sequence). The CDR3 is 15 residues long. Study-wide findings and caveats: The blood repertoire also included most expanded thyroid clonotypes above 0.001 frequency.

The chain has TRBV20-1 and TRBJ2-7; 9 nucleotides align to TRBD2. Input material: peripheral blood. The TCR comes from a man in his forties or fifties with Graves' ophthalmopathy. The CDR3, as DNA: TGCAGTGCTAGAGACGCGACTAGCGGAAATTACGAGCAGTACTTC. It is translated as CSARDATSGNYEQYF.